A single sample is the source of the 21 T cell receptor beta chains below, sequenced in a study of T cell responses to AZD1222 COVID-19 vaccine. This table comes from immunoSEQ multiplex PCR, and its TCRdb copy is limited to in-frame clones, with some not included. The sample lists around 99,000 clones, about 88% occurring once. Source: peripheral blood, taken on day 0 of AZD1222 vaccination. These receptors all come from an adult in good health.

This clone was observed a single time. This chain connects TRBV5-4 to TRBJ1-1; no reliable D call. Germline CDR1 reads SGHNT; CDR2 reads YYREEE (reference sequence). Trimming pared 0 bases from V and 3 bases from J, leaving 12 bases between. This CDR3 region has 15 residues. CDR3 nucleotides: TGTGCCAGCAGCTTGGCGGGGAGGGTTTACACTGAAGCTTTCTTT. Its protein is CASSLAGRVYTEAFF.

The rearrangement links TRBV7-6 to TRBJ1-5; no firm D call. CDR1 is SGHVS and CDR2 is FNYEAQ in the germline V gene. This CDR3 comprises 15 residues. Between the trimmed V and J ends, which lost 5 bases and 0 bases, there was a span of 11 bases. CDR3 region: CASSPEINSNQPQHF. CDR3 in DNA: TGTGCCAGCAGCCCCGAGATCAATAGCAATCAGCCCCAGCATTTT.

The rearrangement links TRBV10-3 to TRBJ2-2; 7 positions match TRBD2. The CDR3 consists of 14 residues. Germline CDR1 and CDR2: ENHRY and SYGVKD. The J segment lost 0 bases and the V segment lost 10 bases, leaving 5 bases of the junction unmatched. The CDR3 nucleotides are TGTGCCACCCTAGCGGCCTCGAACACCGGGGAGCTGTTTTTT. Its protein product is CATLAASNTGELFF.

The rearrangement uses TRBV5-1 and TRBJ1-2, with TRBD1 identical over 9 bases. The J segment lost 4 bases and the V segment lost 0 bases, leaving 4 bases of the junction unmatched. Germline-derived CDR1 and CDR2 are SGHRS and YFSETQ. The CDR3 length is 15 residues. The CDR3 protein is CASSLVGQGSYGYTF. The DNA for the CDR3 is TGCGCCAGCAGCTTGGTAGGACAGGGGAGCTATGGCTACACCTTC.

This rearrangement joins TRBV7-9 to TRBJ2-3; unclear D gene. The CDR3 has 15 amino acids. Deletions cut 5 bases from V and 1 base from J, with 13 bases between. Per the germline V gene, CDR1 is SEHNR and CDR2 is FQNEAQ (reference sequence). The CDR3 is CASSPVSPGTDTQYF. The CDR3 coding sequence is TGTGCCAGCAGCCCGGTCTCCCCGGGCACAGATACGCAGTATTTT.

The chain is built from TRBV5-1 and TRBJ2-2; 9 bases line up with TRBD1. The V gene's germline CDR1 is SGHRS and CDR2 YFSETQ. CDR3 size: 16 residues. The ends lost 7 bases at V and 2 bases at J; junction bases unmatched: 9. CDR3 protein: CASLGGTGTNTGELFF. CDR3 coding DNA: TGCGCCAGCCTCGGGGGGACAGGGACTAACACCGGGGAGCTGTTTTTT. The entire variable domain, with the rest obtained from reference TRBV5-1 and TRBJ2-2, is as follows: KAGVTQTPRYLIKTRGQQVTLSCSPISGHRSVSWYQQTPGQGLQFLFEYFSETQRNKGNFPGRFSGRQFSNSRSEMNVSTLELGDSALYLCASLGGTGTNTGELFFGEGSRLTVL.

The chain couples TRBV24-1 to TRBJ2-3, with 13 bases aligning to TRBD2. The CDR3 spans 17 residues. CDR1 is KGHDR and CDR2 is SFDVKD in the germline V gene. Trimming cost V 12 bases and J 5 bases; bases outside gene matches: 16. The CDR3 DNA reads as TGTGCCGTACGGGGACTAGCGGGGACCACCGGAGAAGATACGCAGTATTTT. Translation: CAVRGLAGTTGEDTQYF.

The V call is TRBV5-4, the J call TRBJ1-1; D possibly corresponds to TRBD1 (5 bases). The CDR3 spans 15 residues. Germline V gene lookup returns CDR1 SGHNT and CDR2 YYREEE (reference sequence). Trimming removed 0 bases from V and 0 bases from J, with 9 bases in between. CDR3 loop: CASSLGQTVNTEAFF. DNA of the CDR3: TGTGCCAGCAGCTTGGGGCAGACAGTGAACACTGAAGCTTTCTTT.

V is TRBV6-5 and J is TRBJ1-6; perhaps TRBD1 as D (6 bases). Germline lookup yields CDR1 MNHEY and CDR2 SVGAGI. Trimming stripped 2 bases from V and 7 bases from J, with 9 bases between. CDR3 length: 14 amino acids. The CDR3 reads CASSYRDTNSPLHF. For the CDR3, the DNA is TGTGCCAGCAGTTACCGGGACACCAATTCACCCCTCCACTTT.

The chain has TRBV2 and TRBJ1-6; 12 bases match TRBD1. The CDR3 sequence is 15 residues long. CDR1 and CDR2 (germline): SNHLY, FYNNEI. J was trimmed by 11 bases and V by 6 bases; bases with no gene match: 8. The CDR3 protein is CASRPGQGARAPLHF. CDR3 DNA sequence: TGTGCCAGCAGGCCGGGACAGGGGGCTAGAGCACCCCTCCACTTT.

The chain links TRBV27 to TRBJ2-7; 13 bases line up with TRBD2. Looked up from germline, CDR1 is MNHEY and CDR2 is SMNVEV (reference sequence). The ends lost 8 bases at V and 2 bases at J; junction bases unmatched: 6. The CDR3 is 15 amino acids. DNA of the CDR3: TGTGCCAGCCGAAGGGGACTAGCGGGGCCCTACGAGCAGTACTTC. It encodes CASRRGLAGPYEQYF.

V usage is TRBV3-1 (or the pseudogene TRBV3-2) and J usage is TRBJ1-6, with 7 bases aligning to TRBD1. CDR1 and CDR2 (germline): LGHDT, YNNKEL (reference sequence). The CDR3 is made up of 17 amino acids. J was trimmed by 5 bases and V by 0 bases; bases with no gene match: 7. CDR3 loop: CASSQDIWQGDNSPLHF. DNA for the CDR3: TGTGCCAGCAGCCAAGATATCTGGCAGGGGGATAATTCACCCCTCCACTTT.

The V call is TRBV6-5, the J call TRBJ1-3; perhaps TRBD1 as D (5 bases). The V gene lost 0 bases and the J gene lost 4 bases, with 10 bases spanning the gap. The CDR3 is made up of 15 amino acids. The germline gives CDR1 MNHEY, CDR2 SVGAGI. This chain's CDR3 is CASSYSRQIGNTIYF. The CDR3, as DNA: TGTGCCAGCAGTTACTCGAGACAGATCGGAAACACCATATATTTT.

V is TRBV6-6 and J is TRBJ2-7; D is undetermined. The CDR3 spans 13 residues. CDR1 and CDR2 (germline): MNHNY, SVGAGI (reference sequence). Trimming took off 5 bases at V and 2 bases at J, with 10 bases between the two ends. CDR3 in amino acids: CASSPTGPYEQYV. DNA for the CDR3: TGTGCCAGCAGTCCTACCGGTCCCTACGAGCAGTACGTC.

The CDR3 reads CASSLVSGSEEQFF. The CDR3 DNA reads TGTGCCAGCAGTTTGGTCAGCGGGAGCGAGGAGCAGTTCTTC. The chain uses TRBV27 and TRBJ2-1; the match to TRBD2 covers 8 bases. Germline lookup yields CDR1 MNHEY and CDR2 SMNVEV (reference sequence). The CDR3 is 14 residues long. Trimming took 3 bases from V and 10 from J; bases not matched to a gene: 8.

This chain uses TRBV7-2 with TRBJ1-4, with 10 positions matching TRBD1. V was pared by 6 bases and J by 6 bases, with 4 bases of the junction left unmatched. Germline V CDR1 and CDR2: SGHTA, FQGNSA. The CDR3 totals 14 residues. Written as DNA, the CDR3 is TGTGCCAGCAGACGGGACAGGGGTCATGAAAAACTGTTTTTT. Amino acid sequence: CASRRDRGHEKLFF.

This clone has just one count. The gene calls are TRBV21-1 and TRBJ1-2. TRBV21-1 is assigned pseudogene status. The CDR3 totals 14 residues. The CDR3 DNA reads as TGTGCCAGCAGCAAAAGGAGGGGTTGGTTTGGCTACACCTTC. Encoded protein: CASSKRRGWFGYTF.

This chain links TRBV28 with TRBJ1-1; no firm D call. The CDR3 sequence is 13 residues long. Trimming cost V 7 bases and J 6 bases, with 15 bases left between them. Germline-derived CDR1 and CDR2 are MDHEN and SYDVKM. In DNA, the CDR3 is TGTGCCAGCACCTACATTCTAGCCGCTGAAGCTTTCTTT. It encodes CASTYILAAEAFF.

The CDR3, as DNA: TGTGCCAGCAGCTTAGGGTCAGGGGCGCACACCGGGGAGCTGTTTTTT. Translating gives CASSLGSGAHTGELFF. This chain connects TRBV7-7 to TRBJ2-2; tentatively, D is TRBD1 (6 bases). The CDR3 loop spans 16 amino acids. Germline CDR1 reads SSHAT; CDR2 reads FNYEAQ (reference sequence). Trimming cost V 1 base and J 3 bases, with 12 bases left between them. Combining the CDR3 with reference TRBV7-7 and TRBJ2-2 gives the whole variable domain GAGVSQSPRYKVTKRGQDVTLRCDPISSHATLYWYQQALGQGPEFLTYFNYEAQPDKSGLPSDRFSAERPEGSISTLTIQRTEQRDSAMYRCASSLGSGAHTGELFFGEGSRLTVL.

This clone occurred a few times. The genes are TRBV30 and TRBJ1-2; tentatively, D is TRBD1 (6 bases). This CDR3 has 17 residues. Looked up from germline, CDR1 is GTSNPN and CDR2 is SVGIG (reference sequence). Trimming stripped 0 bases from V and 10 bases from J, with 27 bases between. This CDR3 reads CAWSVRGTPPVGRNYTF. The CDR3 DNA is TGTGCCTGGAGTGTACGCGGGACACCTCCAGTGGGACGGAACTACACCTTC. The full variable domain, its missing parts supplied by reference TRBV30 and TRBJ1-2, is SQTIHQWPATLVQPVGSPLSLECTVEGTSNPNLYWYRQAAGRGLQLLFYSVGIGQISSEVPQNLSASRPQDRQFILSSKKLLLSDSGFYLCAWSVRGTPPVGRNYTFGSGTRLTVV.

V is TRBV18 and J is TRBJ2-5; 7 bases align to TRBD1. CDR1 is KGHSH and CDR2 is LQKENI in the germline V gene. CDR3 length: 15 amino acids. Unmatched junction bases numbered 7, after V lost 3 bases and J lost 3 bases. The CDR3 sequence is CASSPYPGQKETQYF. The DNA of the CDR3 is TGTGCCAGCTCACCTTACCCGGGACAGAAAGAGACCCAGTACTTC.